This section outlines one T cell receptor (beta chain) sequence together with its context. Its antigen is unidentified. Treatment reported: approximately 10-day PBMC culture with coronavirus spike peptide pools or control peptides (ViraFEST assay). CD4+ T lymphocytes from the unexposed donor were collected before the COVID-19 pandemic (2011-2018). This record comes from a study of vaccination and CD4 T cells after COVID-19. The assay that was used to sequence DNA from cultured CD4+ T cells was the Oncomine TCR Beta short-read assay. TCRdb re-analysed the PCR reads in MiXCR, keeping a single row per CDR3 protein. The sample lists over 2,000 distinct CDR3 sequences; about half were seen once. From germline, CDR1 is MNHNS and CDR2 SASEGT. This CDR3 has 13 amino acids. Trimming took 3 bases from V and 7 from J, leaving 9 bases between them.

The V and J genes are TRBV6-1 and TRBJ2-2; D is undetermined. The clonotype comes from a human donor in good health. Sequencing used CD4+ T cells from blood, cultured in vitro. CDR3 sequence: CASSETRHGELFF. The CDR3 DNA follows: TGTGCCAGCAGTGAGACCCGTCACGGGGAGCTGTTTTTT.